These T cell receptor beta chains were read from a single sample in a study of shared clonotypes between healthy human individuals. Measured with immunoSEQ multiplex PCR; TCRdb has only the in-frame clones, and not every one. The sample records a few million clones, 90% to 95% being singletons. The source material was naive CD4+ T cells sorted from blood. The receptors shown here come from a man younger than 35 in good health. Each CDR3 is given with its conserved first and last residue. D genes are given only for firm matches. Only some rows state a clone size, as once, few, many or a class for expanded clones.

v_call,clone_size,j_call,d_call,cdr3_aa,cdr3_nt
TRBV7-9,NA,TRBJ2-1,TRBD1,CASSLGQGALDEQFF,TGTGCCAGCAGCTTAGGCCAGGGGGCGCTTGATGAGCAGTTCTTC
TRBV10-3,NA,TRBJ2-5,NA,CAISESVGSETQYF,TGTGCCATCAGTGAGTCGGTGGGCTCGGAGACCCAGTACTTC
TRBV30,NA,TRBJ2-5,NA,CAWRRWDETQYF,TGTGCCTGGAGGAGGTGGGATGAGACCCAGTACTTC
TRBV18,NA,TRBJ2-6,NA,CASSPLGSGANVLTF,TGTGCCAGCTCACCACTTGGCTCTGGGGCCAACGTCCTGACTTTC
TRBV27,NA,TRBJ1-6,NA,CASSLRDGLNSPLHF,TGTGCCAGCAGTTTAAGGGACGGCCTAAATTCACCCCTCCACTTT
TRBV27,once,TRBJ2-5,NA,CASSPREWEKTQYF,TGTGCCAGCAGTCCTCGGGAGTGGGAAAAGACCCAGTACTTC
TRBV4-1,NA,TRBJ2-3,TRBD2,CASSQDTSGGTDTQYF,TGCGCCAGCAGCCAAGATACCAGCGGGGGCACAGATACGCAGTATTTT
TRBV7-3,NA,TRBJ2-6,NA,CASSRRASSGANVLTF,TGTGCCAGCAGCCGGAGGGCCAGCTCTGGGGCCAACGTCCTGACTTTC
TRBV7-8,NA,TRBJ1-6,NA,CASSLRVSSYNSPLHF,TGTGCCAGCAGCTTGAGGGTGAGCTCCTATAATTCACCCCTCCACTTT
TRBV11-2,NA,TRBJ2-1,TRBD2,CASSLLTSGPYNEQFF,TGTGCCAGCAGCTTACTGACTAGCGGGCCCTACAATGAGCAGTTCTTC
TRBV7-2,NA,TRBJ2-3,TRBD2,CASSLVAGVSTDTQYF,TGTGCCAGCAGCTTAGTAGCGGGGGTGAGCACAGATACGCAGTATTTT
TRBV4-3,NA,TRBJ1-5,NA,CASSQDLAGNQPQHF,TGCGCCAGCAGCCAAGATCTAGCGGGGAATCAGCCCCAGCATTTT
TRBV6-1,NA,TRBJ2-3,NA,CASSARVFITDTQYF,TGTGCCAGCAGTGCCAGGGTGTTCATCACAGATACGCAGTATTTT
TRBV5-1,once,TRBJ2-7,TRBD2,CASSLRGDPSYEQYF,TGCGCCAGCAGCTTGCGGGGGGACCCCTCCTACGAGCAGTACTTC
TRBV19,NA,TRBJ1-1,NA,CASSTQGSGTEAFF,TGTGCCAGTAGCACCCAAGGCAGCGGCACTGAAGCTTTCTTT
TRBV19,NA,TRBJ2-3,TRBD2,CASRRTSGRSDTQYF,TGTGCCAGCCGCCGGACTAGCGGGAGGTCAGATACGCAGTATTTT
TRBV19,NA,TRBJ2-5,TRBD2,CASWAGVGETQYF,TGTGCCAGTTGGGCGGGAGTTGGTGAGACCCAGTACTTC
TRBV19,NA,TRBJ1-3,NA,CASTYRDSGNTIYF,TGTGCCAGTACCTACAGGGACTCTGGAAACACCATATATTTT
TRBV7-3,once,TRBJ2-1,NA,CASSLTGTSPYNEQFF,TGTGCCAGCAGCTTAACGGGGACTTCCCCCTACAATGAGCAGTTCTTC
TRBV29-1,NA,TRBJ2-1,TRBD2,CSVGMLAGGQNEQFF,TGCAGCGTCGGAATGCTAGCGGGAGGGCAAAATGAGCAGTTCTTC
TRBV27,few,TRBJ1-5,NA,CASSVRSNQPQHF,TGTGCCAGCAGTGTTCGTAGCAATCAGCCCCAGCATTTT
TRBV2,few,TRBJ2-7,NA,CASSEISTEQYF,TGTGCCAGCAGTGAGATTAGCACCGAGCAGTACTTC
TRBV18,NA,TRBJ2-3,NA,CASSPDRDTQYF,TGTGCCAGCTCACCAGACAGGGATACGCAGTATTTT
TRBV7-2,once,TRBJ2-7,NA,CASSTSSEQYF,TGTGCCAGCAGCACCAGTTCCGAGCAGTACTTC
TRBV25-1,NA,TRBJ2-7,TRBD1,CASSAGTGKMAYEQYF,TGTGCCAGCAGTGCCGGGACAGGGAAGATGGCCTACGAGCAGTACTTC
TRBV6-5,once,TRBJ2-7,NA,CASSKLRGHEQYF,TGTGCCAGCAGTAAACTGCGGGGGCACGAGCAGTACTTC
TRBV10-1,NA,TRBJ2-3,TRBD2,CASSEPGGGDTQYF,TGCGCCAGCAGTGAGCCCGGGGGAGGGGATACGCAGTATTTT
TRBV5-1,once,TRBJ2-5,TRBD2,CASSFLAGNEETQYF,TGCGCCAGCAGCTTCCTAGCGGGGAATGAAGAGACCCAGTACTTC
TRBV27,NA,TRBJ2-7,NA,CASSRDGPSYEQYF,TGTGCCAGCAGTCGGGACGGACCCTCCTACGAGCAGTACTTC
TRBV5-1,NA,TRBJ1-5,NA,CASSLEGGLGQPQHF,TGCGCCAGCAGCCTCGAAGGAGGGCTCGGGCAGCCCCAGCATTTT
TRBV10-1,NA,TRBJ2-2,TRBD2,CASKISGTSNTGELFF,TGCGCCAGCAAGATTTCAGGGACTAGCAACACCGGGGAGCTGTTTTTT
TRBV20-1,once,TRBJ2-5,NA,CSARRQETQYF,TGCAGTGCCCGCAGACAAGAGACCCAGTACTTC
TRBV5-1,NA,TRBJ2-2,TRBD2,CASSLAGGLTNTGELFF,TGCGCCAGCAGCTTGGCGGGAGGGCTGACGAACACCGGGGAGCTGTTTTTT
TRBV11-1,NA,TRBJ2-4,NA,CASSLPPSKAKNIQYF,TGTGCCAGCAGCTTACCCCCCAGCAAAGCCAAAAACATTCAGTACTTC
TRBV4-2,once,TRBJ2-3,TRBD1,CASSLSMDRVWADTQYF,TGTGCCAGCAGCTTATCAATGGACAGGGTTTGGGCAGATACGCAGTATTTT
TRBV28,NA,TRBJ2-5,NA,CASGRETQYF,TGTGCCAGCGGTAGAGAGACCCAGTACTTC
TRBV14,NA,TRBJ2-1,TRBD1,CASSPLGPGQGRNEQFF,TGTGCCAGCAGCCCTCTCGGACCGGGACAGGGGCGAAATGAGCAGTTCTTC
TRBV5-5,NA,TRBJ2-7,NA,CASSFRLALPYEQYF,TGTGCCAGCAGCTTTCGATTAGCCCTCCCCTACGAGCAGTACTTC
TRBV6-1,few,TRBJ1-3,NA,CASTEQQSSGNTIYF,TGTGCCAGCACGGAACAGCAGAGCTCTGGAAACACCATATATTTT
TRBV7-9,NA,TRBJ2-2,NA,CASRGQLNTGELFF,TGTGCCAGCAGGGGGCAGTTAAACACCGGGGAGCTGTTTTTT
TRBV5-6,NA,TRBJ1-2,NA,CASRPTSGGTIGYTF,TGTGCCAGCAGACCTACCTCGGGGGGCACCATTGGCTACACCTTC
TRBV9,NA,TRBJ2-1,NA,CASSPRNNEQFF,TGTGCCAGCAGCCCAAGGAACAATGAGCAGTTCTTC
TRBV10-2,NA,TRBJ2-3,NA,CASSRGGRGTDTQYF,TGCGCCAGCAGTCGAGGGGGGAGAGGCACAGATACGCAGTATTTT
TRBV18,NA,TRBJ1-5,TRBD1,CASSPGTGDSNQPQHF,TGTGCCAGCTCACCTGGGACAGGGGATAGCAATCAGCCCCAGCATTTT
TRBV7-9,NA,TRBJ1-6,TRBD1,CASSSGDRGNSPLHF,TGTGCCAGCAGCTCGGGGGACAGGGGTAATTCACCCCTCCACTTT
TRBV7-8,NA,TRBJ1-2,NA,CASSLAERSGYGYTF,TGTGCCAGCAGCTTAGCGGAGAGAAGCGGGTATGGCTACACCTTC
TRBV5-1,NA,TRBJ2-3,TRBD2,CASSQTSDITDTQYF,TGCGCCAGCAGTCAGACTAGCGATATCACAGATACGCAGTATTTT
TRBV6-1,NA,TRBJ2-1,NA,CASRSTGTNEQFF,TGTGCCAGCAGGTCGACCGGGACCAATGAGCAGTTCTTC
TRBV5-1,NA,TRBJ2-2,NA,CASSEEGPFAVFF,TGCGCCAGCAGCGAGGAGGGACCGTTCGCGGTGTTTTTT
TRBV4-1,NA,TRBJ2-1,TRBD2,CASSQLAGVYNEQFF,TGCGCCAGCAGCCAGTTAGCGGGGGTGTACAATGAGCAGTTCTTC
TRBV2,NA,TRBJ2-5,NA,CASSEVPETQYF,TGTGCCAGCAGTGAAGTGCCAGAGACCCAGTACTTC
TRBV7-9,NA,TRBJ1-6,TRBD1,CASRTGESYNSPLHF,TGTGCCAGCCGGACAGGGGAGAGCTATAATTCACCCCTCCACTTT
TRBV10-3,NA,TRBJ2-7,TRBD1,CAISGRTGRYEQYF,TGTGCCATCAGCGGACGGACAGGGAGGTACGAGCAGTACTTC
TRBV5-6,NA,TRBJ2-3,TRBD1,CASSLGTGWVDTQYF,TGTGCCAGCAGCTTGGGGACAGGGTGGGTAGATACGCAGTATTTT
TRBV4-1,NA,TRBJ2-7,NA,CASSQDGRVDEQYF,TGCGCCAGCAGCCAAGATGGCAGGGTCGACGAGCAGTACTTC
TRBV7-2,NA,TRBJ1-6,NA,CATSVRSSYNSPLHF,TGTGCCACCAGCGTCAGGAGCTCCTATAATTCACCCCTCCACTTT
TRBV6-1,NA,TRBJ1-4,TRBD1,CASSDTDRGQETLFF,TGTGCCAGCAGTGATACTGATAGGGGACAGGAGACACTGTTTTTT
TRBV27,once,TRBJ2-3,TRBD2,CASSSRLAGNTDTQYF,TGTGCCAGCAGTTCCCGACTAGCGGGAAACACAGATACGCAGTATTTT